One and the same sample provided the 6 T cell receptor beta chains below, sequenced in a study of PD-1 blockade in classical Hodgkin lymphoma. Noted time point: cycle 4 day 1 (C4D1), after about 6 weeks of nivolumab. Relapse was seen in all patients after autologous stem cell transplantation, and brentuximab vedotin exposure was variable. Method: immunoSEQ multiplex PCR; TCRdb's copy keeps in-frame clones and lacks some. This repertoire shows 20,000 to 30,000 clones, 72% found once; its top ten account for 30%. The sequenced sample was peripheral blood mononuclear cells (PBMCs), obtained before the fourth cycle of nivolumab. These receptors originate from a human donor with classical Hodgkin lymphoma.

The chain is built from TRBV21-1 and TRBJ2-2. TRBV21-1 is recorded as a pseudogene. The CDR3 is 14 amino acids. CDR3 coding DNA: TGTGCCAGCAGCAAACCTGCCTCCTCCGGGGAGCTGTTTTTT. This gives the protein CASSKPASSGELFF.

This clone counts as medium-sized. CDR3 sequence (DNA): TGTGCCAGTAGTTCCTCGGACAGGGGCCTCAACACTGAAGCTTTCTTT. Its translation is CASSSSDRGLNTEAFF. The chain joins TRBV19 to TRBJ1-1; 9 bases are shared with TRBD1. The CDR3 spans 16 residues. Germline-derived CDR1 and CDR2 are LNHDA and SQIVND (reference sequence). Trimming removed 5 bases from V and 2 bases from J; junction bases left unmatched: 9.

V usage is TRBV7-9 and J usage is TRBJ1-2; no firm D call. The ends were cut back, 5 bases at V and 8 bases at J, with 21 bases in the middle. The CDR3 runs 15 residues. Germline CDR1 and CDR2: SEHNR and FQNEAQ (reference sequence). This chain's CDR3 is CASSRTARGYGGYTF. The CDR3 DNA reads TGTGCCAGCAGCCGGACGGCTCGTGGGTACGGCGGCTACACCTTC.

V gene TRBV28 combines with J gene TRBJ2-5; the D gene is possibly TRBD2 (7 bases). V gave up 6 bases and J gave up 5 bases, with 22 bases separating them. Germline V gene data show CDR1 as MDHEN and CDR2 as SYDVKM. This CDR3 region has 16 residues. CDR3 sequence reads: CASSIRAGAQLETQYF. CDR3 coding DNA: TGTGCCAGCAGCATAAGGGCGGGGGCACAACTTGAGACCCAGTACTTC.

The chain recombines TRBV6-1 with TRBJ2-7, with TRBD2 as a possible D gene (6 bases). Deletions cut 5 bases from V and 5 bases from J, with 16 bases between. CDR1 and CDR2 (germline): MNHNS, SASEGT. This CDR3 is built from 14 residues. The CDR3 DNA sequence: TGTGCCAGCAGTCGCCTCGGGGGTACCCACGAGCAGTACTTC. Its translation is CASSRLGGTHEQYF.

This CDR3 reads CASRKGLETQYF. The CDR3 DNA follows: TGTGCCAGCAGGAAGGGGCTAGAGACCCAGTACTTC. This chain uses TRBV4-2 with TRBJ2-5; TRBD1 might be the D (5 bases). The CDR3 contains 12 residues. V lost 6 bases to trimming and J lost 4 bases, with 9 bases between them. Looked up from germline, CDR1 is LGHNA and CDR2 is YNFKEQ.